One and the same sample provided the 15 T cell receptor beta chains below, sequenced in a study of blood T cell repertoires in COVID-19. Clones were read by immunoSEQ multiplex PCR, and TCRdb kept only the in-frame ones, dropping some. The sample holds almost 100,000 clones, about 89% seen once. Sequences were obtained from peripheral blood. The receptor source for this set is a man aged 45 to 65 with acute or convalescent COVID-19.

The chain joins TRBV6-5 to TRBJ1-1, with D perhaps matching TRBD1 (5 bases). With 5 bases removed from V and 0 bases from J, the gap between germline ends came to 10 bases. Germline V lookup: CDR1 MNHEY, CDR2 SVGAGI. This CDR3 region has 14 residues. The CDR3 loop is CASSRQHMNTEAFF. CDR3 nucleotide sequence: TGTGCCAGCAGTAGACAGCACATGAACACTGAAGCTTTCTTT.

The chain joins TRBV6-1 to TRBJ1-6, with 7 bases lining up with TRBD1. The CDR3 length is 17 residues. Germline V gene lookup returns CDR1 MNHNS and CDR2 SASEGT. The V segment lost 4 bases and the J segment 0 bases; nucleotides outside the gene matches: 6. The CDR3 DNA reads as TGTGCCAGCAGTGGGGCAGGGGGAATCTCCTATAATTCACCCCTCCACTTT. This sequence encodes CASSGAGGISYNSPLHF.

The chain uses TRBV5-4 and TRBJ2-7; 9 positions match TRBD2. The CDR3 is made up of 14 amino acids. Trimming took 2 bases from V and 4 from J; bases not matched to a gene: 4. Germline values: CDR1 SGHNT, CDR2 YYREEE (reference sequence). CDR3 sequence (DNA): TGTGCCAGCAGCTTAGCGGGAGGATTTTACGAGCAGTACTTC. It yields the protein CASSLAGGFYEQYF.

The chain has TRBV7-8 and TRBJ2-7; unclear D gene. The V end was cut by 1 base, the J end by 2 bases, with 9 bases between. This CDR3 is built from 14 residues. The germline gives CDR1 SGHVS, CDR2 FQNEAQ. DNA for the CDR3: TGTGCCAGCAGCTTAGTTGAGGTACCCTACGAGCAGTACTTC. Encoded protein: CASSLVEVPYEQYF.

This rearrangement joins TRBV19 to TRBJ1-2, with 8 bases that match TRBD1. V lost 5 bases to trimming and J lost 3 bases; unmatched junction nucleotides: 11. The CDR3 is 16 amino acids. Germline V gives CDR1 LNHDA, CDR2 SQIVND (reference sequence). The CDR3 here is CASSPISDRVHYGYTF. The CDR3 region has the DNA TGTGCCAGTAGTCCGATCTCGGACAGGGTCCACTATGGCTACACCTTC.

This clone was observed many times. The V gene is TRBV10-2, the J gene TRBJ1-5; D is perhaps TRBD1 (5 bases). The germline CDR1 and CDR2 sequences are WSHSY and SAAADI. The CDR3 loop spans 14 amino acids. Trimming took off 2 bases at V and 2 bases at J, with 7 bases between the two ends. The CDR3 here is CASSEVGGNQPQHF. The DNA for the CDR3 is TGCGCCAGCAGTGAGGTAGGGGGCAATCAGCCCCAGCATTTT.

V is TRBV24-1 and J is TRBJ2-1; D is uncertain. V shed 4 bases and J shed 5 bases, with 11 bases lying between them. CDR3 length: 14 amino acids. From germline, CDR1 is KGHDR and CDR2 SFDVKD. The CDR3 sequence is CATSDPGSNNEQFF. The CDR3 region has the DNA TGTGCCACCAGTGACCCCGGGTCCAACAATGAGCAGTTCTTC.

In DNA, the CDR3 is TGTGCCAGCAGTGAATTCGGGACAGGGGGAGATACGCAGTATTTT. This codes for CASSEFGTGGDTQYF. The V call is TRBV2, the J call TRBJ2-3, with 11 bases fitting TRBD1. Germline V gene sequence: CDR1 SNHLY, CDR2 FYNNEI. The CDR3 consists of 15 residues. V shed 2 bases, J shed 5 bases, and the junction held 3 bases outside the gene matches.

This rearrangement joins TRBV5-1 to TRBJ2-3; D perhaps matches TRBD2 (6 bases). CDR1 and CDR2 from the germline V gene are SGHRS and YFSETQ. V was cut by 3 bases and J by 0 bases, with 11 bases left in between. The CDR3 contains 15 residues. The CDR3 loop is CASSYTGTSTDTQYF. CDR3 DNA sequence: TGCGCCAGCAGCTACACCGGGACTAGCACAGATACGCAGTATTTT.

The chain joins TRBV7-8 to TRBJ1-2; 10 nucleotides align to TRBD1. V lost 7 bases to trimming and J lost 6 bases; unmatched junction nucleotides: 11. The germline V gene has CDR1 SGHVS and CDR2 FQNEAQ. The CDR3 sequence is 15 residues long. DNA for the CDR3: TGTGCCAGCACCTCTCGGGGGACAGGGGTGGATGGCTACACCTTC. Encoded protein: CASTSRGTGVDGYTF. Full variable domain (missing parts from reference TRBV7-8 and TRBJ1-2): GAGVSQSPRYKVAKRGQDVALRCDPISGHVSLFWYQQALGQGPEFLTYFQNEAQLDKSGLPSDRFFAERPEGSVSTLKIQRTQQEDSAVYLCASTSRGTGVDGYTFGSGTRLTVV.

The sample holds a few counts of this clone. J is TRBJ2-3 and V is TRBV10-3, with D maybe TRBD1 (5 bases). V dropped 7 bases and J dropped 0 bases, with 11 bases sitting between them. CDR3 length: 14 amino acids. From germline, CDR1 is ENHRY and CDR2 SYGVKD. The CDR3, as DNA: TGTGCCATCAAGGGGCTAGGGAGCACAGATACGCAGTATTTT. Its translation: CAIKGLGSTDTQYF.

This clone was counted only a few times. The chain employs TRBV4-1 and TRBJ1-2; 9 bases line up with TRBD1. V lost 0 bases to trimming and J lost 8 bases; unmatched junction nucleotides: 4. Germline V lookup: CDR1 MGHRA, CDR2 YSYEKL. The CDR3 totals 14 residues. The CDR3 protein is CASSQDQTGGGYTF. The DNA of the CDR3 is TGCGCCAGCAGCCAAGATCAAACAGGGGGCGGCTACACCTTC.

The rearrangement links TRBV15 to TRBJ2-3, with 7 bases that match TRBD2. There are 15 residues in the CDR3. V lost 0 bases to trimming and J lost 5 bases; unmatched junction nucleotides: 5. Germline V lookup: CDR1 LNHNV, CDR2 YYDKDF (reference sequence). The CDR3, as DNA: TGTGCCACCAGCAGAGAGGCTAGCGGTCTAGATACGCAGTATTTT. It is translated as CATSREASGLDTQYF.

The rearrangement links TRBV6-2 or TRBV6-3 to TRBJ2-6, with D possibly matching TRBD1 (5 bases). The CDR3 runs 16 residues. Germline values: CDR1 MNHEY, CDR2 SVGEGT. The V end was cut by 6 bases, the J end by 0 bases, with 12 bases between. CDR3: CASSSDRLSGANVLTF. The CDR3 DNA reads TGTGCCAGCAGCTCTGACAGACTCTCTGGGGCCAACGTCCTGACTTTC.

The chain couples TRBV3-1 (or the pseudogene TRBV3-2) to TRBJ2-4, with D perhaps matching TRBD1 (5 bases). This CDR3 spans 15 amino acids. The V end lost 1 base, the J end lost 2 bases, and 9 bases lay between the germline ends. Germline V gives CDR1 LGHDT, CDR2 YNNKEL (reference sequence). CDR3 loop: CASSQGAGPKNIQYF. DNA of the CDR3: TGTGCCAGCAGCCAAGGGGCAGGGCCCAAAAACATTCAGTACTTC.